These T cell receptor beta chains were read from a single sample in a study of cytomegalovirus exposure and HLA in healthy donors. TCRdb's table, derived via immunoSEQ multiplex PCR, lists solely in-frame clones and lacks some. The sample has some 120,000 clones; roughly 75% are singletons. The sequencing input was PBMCs. The receptors were sampled from a female donor in good health and CMV-seronegative. Each CDR3 is given with its conserved first and last residue. A D gene is named only where the DNA matches it firmly. Only some rows state a clone size, as once, few, many or a class for expanded clones.

D gene,CDR3 length,J gene,clone size,V gene,CDR3 protein,CDR3 DNA
NA,15,TRBJ1-6,NA,TRBV9,CASSPTTGFNSPLHF,TGTGCCAGCAGCCCAACTACAGGGTTCAACTCACCCCTCCACTTT
NA,12,TRBJ2-7,NA,TRBV7-9,CASSPTGYEQYF,TGTGCCAGCAGCCCGACAGGCTACGAGCAGTACTTC
TRBD2,15,TRBJ2-1,NA,TRBV9,CASSPPSGGASEQFF,TGTGCCAGCAGCCCCCCTAGCGGGGGGGCCAGTGAGCAGTTCTTC
TRBD1,13,TRBJ1-2,NA,TRBV5-4,CASSLDRGYGYTF,TGTGCCAGCAGCTTGGACAGGGGGTATGGCTACACCTTC
NA,14,TRBJ2-7,NA,TRBV19,CASSNFPRSYEQYF,TGTGCCAGTAGTAACTTCCCGAGGTCCTACGAGCAGTACTTC
TRBD1,15,TRBJ1-4,NA,TRBV2,CASSRRTGQDEKLFF,TGTGCCAGCAGTAGGCGGACAGGGCAAGATGAAAAACTGTTTTTT
TRBD1,16,TRBJ1-3,NA,TRBV9,CASSVLDRGPGNTIYF,TGTGCCAGCAGCGTCCTCGACAGGGGCCCTGGAAACACCATATATTTT
TRBD1,15,TRBJ2-3,NA,TRBV2,CASRTGTGVTDTQYF,TGTGCCAGCAGAACCGGGACAGGGGTCACAGATACGCAGTATTTT
NA,16,TRBJ2-7,NA,TRBV29-1,CSPRQSTRPSSYEQYF,TGCAGCCCAAGACAGTCTACCCGTCCTAGCTCCTACGAGCAGTACTTC
NA,20,TRBJ2-2,NA,TRBV1,CTSSQVDLPSGGMNTGELFF,TGCACCAGCAGCCAAGTTGACCTTCCTAGCGGGGGAATGAACACCGGGGAGCTGTTTTTT
TRBD1,14,TRBJ2-7,NA,TRBV19,CASSKGQGFREQYF,TGTGCCAGTAGTAAAGGACAGGGATTCCGCGAGCAGTACTTC
NA,13,TRBJ1-1,NA,TRBV5-1,CASSPGPNTEAFF,TGCGCCAGCAGCCCAGGGCCGAACACTGAAGCTTTCTTT
NA,16,TRBJ2-3,NA,TRBV7-9,CSSSEGWRGQPDTQYF,TGTTCCAGCAGCGAGGGGTGGAGGGGGCAGCCAGATACGCAGTATTTT
NA,16,TRBJ1-2,NA,TRBV4-2,CASSHQRGSMIDGYTF,TGTGCCAGCAGCCATCAGCGGGGTTCGATGATAGATGGCTACACCTTC
NA,15,TRBJ1-5,NA,TRBV2,CASSESRSIGQPQHF,TGTGCCAGCAGTGAGAGCCGGAGTATTGGTCAGCCCCAGCATTTT
NA,16,TRBJ1-1,NA,TRBV28,CASSLRTFYGNTEAFF,TGTGCCAGCAGTTTACGGACTTTCTATGGCAACACTGAAGCTTTCTTT
TRBD1,15,TRBJ2-1,NA,TRBV25-1,CASSELGTGNNEQFF,TGTGCCAGCAGTGAATTAGGGACAGGGAACAATGAGCAGTTCTTC
TRBD1,15,TRBJ1-2,NA,TRBV5-6,CASSLLDRIRGSYTF,TGTGCCAGCAGCTTGTTGGACAGGATCAGAGGTAGCTACACCTTC
TRBD1,15,TRBJ2-7,once,TRBV2,CASKAPGQGTYEQYF,TGTGCCAGCAAGGCCCCGGGACAGGGAACCTACGAGCAGTACTTC
NA,14,TRBJ1-2,NA,TRBV6-1,CASSEILFHYGYTF,TGTGCCAGCAGTGAAATCCTTTTTCACTATGGCTACACCTTC
TRBD1,14,TRBJ1-2,once,TRBV13,CASSFGQGLNGYTF,TGTGCCAGCAGCTTCGGACAGGGATTGAATGGCTACACCTTC
TRBD1,13,TRBJ2-3,NA,TRBV10-2,CASSEDREDTQYF,TGCGCCAGCAGTGAGGACAGGGAAGATACGCAGTATTTT
TRBD2,17,TRBJ2-1,once,TRBV11-3,CASSPRRSGLAGDEQFF,TGTGCCAGCAGTCCGAGGCGGTCAGGACTAGCGGGAGATGAGCAGTTCTTC
NA,20,TRBJ2-1,NA,TRBV12-2,CASRLVRKRRVVGLDNEQFF,TGTGCAAGTCGCTTAGTCCGGAAGAGGCGAGTTGTAGGCCTTGACAATGAGCAGTTCTTC